The 2 T cell receptor beta chains reported below all come from one sample, sequenced in a study of cytomegalovirus exposure and HLA in healthy donors. Researchers ran the PCR with 60 Vbeta and 13 Jbeta primers. The protocol was immunoSEQ multiplex PCR, while the TCRdb copy is restricted to in-frame clones and leaves out a portion. The table records about 190,000 clones, approximately 80% of them present only once. Sample: PBMCs. These receptors were collected from a woman between 18 and 29 years old in good health and CMV-seropositive.

This clone was detected a few times. The V call is TRBV5-6, the J call TRBJ2-1; D remains ambiguous. CDR3 size: 13 residues. CDR1 SGHDT and CDR2 YYEEEE come from the germline V gene. With 5 bases removed from V and 9 bases from J, the gap between germline ends came to 15 bases. The chain's CDR3 is CASSPVYSFEQFF. CDR3 nucleotide sequence: TGTGCCAGCAGTCCTGTTTACAGTTTTGAGCAGTTCTTC.

V is TRBV11-2 and J is TRBJ1-1; D call uncertain. Germline V lookup: CDR1 SGHAT, CDR2 FQNNGV. Between the trimmed V and J ends, which lost 4 bases and 2 bases, there was a span of 8 bases. The CDR3 sequence is 13 residues long. The CDR3 region is CASSSSLNTEAFF. CDR3 DNA sequence: TGTGCCAGCAGCTCGTCCCTTAACACTGAAGCTTTCTTT.